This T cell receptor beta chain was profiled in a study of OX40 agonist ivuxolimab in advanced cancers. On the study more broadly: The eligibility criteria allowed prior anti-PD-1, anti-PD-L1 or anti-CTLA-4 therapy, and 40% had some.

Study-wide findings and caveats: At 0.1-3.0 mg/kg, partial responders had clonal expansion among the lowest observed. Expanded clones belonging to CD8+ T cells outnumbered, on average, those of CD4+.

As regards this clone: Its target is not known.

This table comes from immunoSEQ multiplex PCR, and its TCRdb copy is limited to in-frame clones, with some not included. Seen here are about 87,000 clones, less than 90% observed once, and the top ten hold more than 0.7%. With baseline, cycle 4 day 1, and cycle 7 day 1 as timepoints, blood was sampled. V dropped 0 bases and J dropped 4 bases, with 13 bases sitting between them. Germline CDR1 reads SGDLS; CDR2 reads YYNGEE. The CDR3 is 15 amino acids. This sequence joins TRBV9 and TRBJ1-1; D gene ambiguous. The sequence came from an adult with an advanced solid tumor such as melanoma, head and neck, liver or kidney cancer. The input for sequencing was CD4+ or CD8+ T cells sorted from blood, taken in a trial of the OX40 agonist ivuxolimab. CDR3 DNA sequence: TGTGCCAGCAGCGTAGTGATGACCGTTGGCACTGAAGCTTTCTTT. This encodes CASSVVMTVGTEAFF. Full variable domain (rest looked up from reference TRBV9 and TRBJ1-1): DSGVTQTPKHLITATGQRVTLRCSPRSGDLSVYWYQQSLDQGLQFLIQYYNGEERAKGNILERFSAQQFPDLHSELNLSSLELGDSALYFCASSVVMTVGTEAFFGQGTRLTVV.